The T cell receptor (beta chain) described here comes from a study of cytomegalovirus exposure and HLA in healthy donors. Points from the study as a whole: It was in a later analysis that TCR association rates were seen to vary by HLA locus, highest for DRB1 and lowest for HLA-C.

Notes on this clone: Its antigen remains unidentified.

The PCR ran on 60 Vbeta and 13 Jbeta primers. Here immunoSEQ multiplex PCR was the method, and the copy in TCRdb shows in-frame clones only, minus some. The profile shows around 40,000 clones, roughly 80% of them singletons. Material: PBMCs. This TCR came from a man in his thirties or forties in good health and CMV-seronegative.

The DNA for the CDR3 is TGCGCCAGCAGCTTGGGCCCGGGACAGGGCAATCAGCCCCAGCATTTT. Translated, it gives CASSLGPGQGNQPQHF. The chain has TRBV5-1 and TRBJ1-5; 8 positions match TRBD1. This CDR3 has 16 residues. V lost 0 bases, J lost 2 bases, and 4 bases stayed unmatched. The V gene's germline CDR1 is SGHRS and CDR2 YFSETQ.